What follows are 13 T cell receptor beta chains derived from one specimen sequenced in a study of CD8+CD57+ T cells in acquired aplastic anemia. Genomic DNA, serving as template, underwent TCR beta VDJ and CDR3 profiling. TCRdb called the reads again in MiXCR, with one record for every CDR3 protein. The data contain about 250,000 distinct CDR3 sequences, around 45% of them seen just once; the ten biggest clones take up under 9%. CD8+CD57+ cell expansion had been shown by flow cytometry in patients chosen for sequencing. Sequencing was done on a sample of sorted CD4+, CD8+, or CD8+CD57+ T cells (not recorded which) from PBMCs. Every receptor here comes from a human donor with aplastic anemia.

CDR3 residues: CSARAQWTNNSPLHF. The CDR3, as DNA: TGCAGTGCTAGAGCTCAGTGGACAAATAATTCACCCCTCCACTTT. The chain is built from TRBV20-1 and TRBJ1-6; D may be TRBD1 (5 bases). Looked up from germline, CDR1 is DFQATT and CDR2 is SNEGSKA (reference sequence). This CDR3 comprises 15 residues. V was shortened by 1 base and J by 5 bases, with 12 bases between the two germline ends.

This clonotype was counted many times. V usage is TRBV7-9 and J usage is TRBJ2-1, with TRBD2 matching 9 bases. Germline V lookup: CDR1 SEHNR, CDR2 FQNEAQ (reference sequence). The trim removed 5 bases at V and 6 bases at J, leaving 14 bases unmatched. This CDR3 has 17 residues. The CDR3 DNA is TGTGCCAGCAGCCCAACAGATACTAGCGGGTGGACCAATGAGCAGTTCTTC. This encodes CASSPTDTSGWTNEQFF.

This sequence joins TRBV6-2 or TRBV6-3 and TRBJ2-7; 7 bases fit TRBD2. CDR3 size: 16 residues. CDR1 and CDR2 (germline): MNHEY, SVGEGT. V was clipped by 5 bases and J by 0 bases; unmatched bases: 10. Written as DNA, the CDR3 is TGTGCCAGCAGTGATAGTGGGGGGGACTCCTCCTACGAGCAGTACTTC. It codes for CASSDSGGDSSYEQYF.

This clonotype was recorded many times. The chain joins TRBV9 to TRBJ2-2, with 8 bases matching TRBD2. V was clipped by 3 bases and J by 6 bases; unmatched bases: 10. Germline V gives CDR1 SGDLS, CDR2 YYNGEE. The CDR3 is made up of 16 amino acids. The CDR3 sequence: CASSGSGVGRAGELFF. CDR3 coding DNA: TGTGCCAGCAGCGGTAGCGGGGTGGGAAGGGCCGGGGAGCTGTTTTTT. Variable domain in full (rest from reference TRBV9 and TRBJ2-2): DSGVTQTPKHLITATGQRVTLRCSPRSGDLSVYWYQQSLDQGLQFLIQYYNGEERAKGNILERFSAQQFPDLHSELNLSSLELGDSALYFCASSGSGVGRAGELFFGEGSRLTVL.

This clonotype came up many times. The chain is built from TRBV7-9 and TRBJ2-2; D may match TRBD1 or TRBD2 (5 bases each). The CDR3 loop spans 14 amino acids. V dropped 0 bases and J dropped 6 bases, with 8 bases sitting between them. CDR1 is SEHNR, CDR2 FQNEAQ, per germline (reference sequence). The DNA for the CDR3 is TGTGCCAGCAGCTTAGCGCTGGGGGCCGGGGAGCTGTTTTTT. Protein sequence: CASSLALGAGELFF.

This clonotype was counted between two and nine times. The J gene is TRBJ1-1, the V gene TRBV30, with D possibly being TRBD1 (6 bases). Trimming cost V 3 bases and J 7 bases, with 18 bases left between them. The germline V gene has CDR1 GTSNPN and CDR2 SVGIG (reference sequence). CDR3 length: 14 residues. The chain's CDR3 is CAWRSGVGSDEAFF. The CDR3 DNA follows: TGTGCCTGGAGATCAGGGGTGGGAAGTGATGAAGCTTTCTTT.

This clonotype was seen a handful of times. This chain links TRBV6-1 with TRBJ1-1, with D perhaps TRBD1 (6 bases). Germline V gene sequence: CDR1 MNHNS, CDR2 SASEGT. The CDR3 runs 15 residues. V shed 2 bases and J shed 1 base, with 11 bases lying between them. CDR3 in amino acids: CASSETGAGNTEAFF. DNA of the CDR3: TGTGCCAGCAGTGAAACGGGGGCAGGGAACACTGAAGCTTTCTTT.

This clonotype was recorded many times. The genes are TRBV12-3 or TRBV12-4 and TRBJ2-6; D is perhaps TRBD1 or TRBD2 (6 bases each). V lost 10 bases and J lost 3, with 10 bases in between. The CDR3 sequence is 13 residues long. The CDR3 region has the DNA TGTGCCACCCGGGGGCGTGGGGCCAACGTCCTGACTTTC. This gives the protein CATRGRGANVLTF.

This chain uses TRBV29-1 with TRBJ1-2; D ambiguous. The V and J ends lost 6 bases and 8 bases respectively, with 19 bases between them. The CDR3 extends over 13 amino acids. Germline V CDR1 and CDR2: SQVTM, ANQGSEA. CDR3 sequence: CSVGTSGRLGYTF. CDR3 sequence (DNA): TGCAGCGTGGGTACTAGCGGGAGGCTCGGCTACACCTTC.

The table lists this clonotype with many counts. The V call is TRBV5-1, the J call TRBJ2-5; no firm D call. V was cut by 2 bases and J by 5 bases, with 19 bases left in between. The CDR3 runs 16 residues. The germline CDR1 and CDR2 sequences are SGHRS and YFSETQ. The CDR3 loop is CASSLALNGPGETQYF. CDR3 sequence (DNA): TGCGCCAGCAGCTTAGCTTTAAATGGCCCTGGCGAGACCCAGTACTTC.

Regarding this clonotype: This may be a read error: a much more frequent sequence differs by one nucleotide. The CDR3, as DNA: TGTGCCAGCAGCCAAGTACTCGGGGAGAACAATGAGCAGTTCTTC. Its translation: CASSQVLGENNEQFF. The rearrangement uses TRBV25-1 and TRBJ2-1; D perhaps matches TRBD2 (5 bases). The length of the CDR3 is 15 residues. The germline gives CDR1 MGHDK, CDR2 SYGVNS. The germline V and J ends were trimmed by 6 bases and 5 bases, with 17 bases remaining between them.

This clonotype showed up just once. The chain carries TRBV25-1 and TRBJ2-1, with a tentative D call TRBD1 (6 bases). The V end lost 1 base, the J end lost 9 bases, and 16 bases lay between the germline ends. Germline CDR1 reads MGHDK; CDR2 reads SYGVNS. This CDR3 is built from 15 residues. The CDR3 DNA reads TGTGCCAGCAGTGAATTAGGGGGAGTTGGGGGTGAGCAGTTCTTC. It encodes CASSELGGVGGEQFF.

V gene TRBV9 combines with J gene TRBJ1-1; D is perhaps TRBD1 (5 bases). Germline V gene data show CDR1 as SGDLS and CDR2 as YYNGEE. The CDR3 is made up of 14 amino acids. V lost 0 bases, J lost 2 bases, and 8 bases lay in between. The CDR3 spells CASSVAQANTEAFF. In DNA, the CDR3 is TGTGCCAGCAGCGTAGCACAGGCTAACACTGAAGCTTTCTTT.